This TCR beta chain was observed in a study of blood T cell repertoires in COVID-19. The overall study: Both acute and convalescent COVID-19 samples were obtained from the United States, Italy and Spain. In each case, the material was cDNA or gDNA derived from T cells, B-cell-depleted T cells, or PBMCs.

CDR1 is MNHEY, CDR2 SMNVEV, per germline (reference sequence). The CDR3 is made up of 14 amino acids. The ends lost 2 bases at V and 7 bases at J; junction bases unmatched: 3. In the study's own analysis: Nucleated cell number was recorded as an estimate derived from reference gene primer amplification. Sequencing used immunoSEQ multiplex PCR; TCRdb keeps in-frame clones, though not all of them. V, J and clone size are those of that table, while D and trimming were read from the DNA. Of 200,000 to 300,000 clones in the sample, under 90% were seen once. Note on this clone: Other nucleotide sequences from this sample produce the same CDR3.

The material sequenced was peripheral blood. The TCR originated in a human donor in a cohort sampled during active COVID-19. The rearrangement uses TRBV27 and TRBJ1-4, with TRBD1 matching 8 bases. This CDR3 reads CASSLQGAGEKLFF. The CDR3 DNA reads TGTGCCAGCAGTTTACAGGGGGCCGGTGAAAAACTGTTTTTT.